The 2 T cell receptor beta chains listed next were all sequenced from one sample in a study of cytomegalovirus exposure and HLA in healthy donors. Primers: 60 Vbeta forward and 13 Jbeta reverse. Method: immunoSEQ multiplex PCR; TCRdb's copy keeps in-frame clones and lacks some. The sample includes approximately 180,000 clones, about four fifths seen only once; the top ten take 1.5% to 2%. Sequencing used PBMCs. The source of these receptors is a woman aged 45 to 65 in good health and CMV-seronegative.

CDR3 loop: CASSTQLADTEAFF. In DNA, the CDR3 is TGTGCCAGTAGTACCCAATTAGCGGACACTGAAGCTTTCTTT. V is TRBV19 and J is TRBJ1-1; D is undetermined. This CDR3 is built from 14 residues. Trimming took off 4 bases at V and 3 bases at J, with 12 bases between the two ends. Germline CDR1 is LNHDA and CDR2 is SQIVND (reference sequence).

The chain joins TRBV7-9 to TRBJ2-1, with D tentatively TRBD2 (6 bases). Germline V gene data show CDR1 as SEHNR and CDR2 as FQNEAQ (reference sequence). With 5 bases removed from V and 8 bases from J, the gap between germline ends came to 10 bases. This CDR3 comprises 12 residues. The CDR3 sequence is CASSRDLDEQFF. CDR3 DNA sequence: TGTGCCAGCAGCCGGGACTTGGATGAGCAGTTCTTC.